The 18 T cell receptor beta chains listed next were all sequenced from one sample in a study of CD8 T cells in Susac syndrome. cDNA came from roughly 0.5 to 1 ug RNA primed by random hexamers. TCRdb reprocessed the immunoSEQ multiplex PCR reads with MiXCR, giving one entry per CDR3 protein. Of some 150,000 distinct CDR3 sequences listed, approximately 94% were seen once; the top ten hold 0.07% to 0.1%. The sequencing sample was made of CD4+ T cells from PBMCs. The receptor set was obtained from a human donor in good health.

The chain joins TRBV30 to TRBJ2-4; D might be TRBD1 (6 bases). V was shortened by 2 bases and J by 4 bases, with 15 bases between the two germline ends. Per the germline V gene, CDR1 is GTSNPN and CDR2 is SVGIG (reference sequence). The length of the CDR3 is 15 residues. Written as DNA, the CDR3 is TGTGCCTGGAGTCCCCAACAGGGCCCGAAAAACATTCAGTACTTC. This encodes CAWSPQQGPKNIQYF.

This chain uses TRBV20-1 with TRBJ2-1; 7 bases fit TRBD2. Per the germline V gene, CDR1 is DFQATT and CDR2 is SNEGSKA (reference sequence). Germline trimming cut 0 bases from V and 5 bases from J; bases unmatched to any gene: 7. The CDR3 covers 15 residues. The CDR3 DNA is TGCAGTGCTAGAGATTTGCGGGAGTTTGACAATGAGCAGTTCTTC. This encodes CSARDLREFDNEQFF.

The V call is TRBV2, the J call TRBJ2-1, with D unclear. The germline V gene encodes CDR1 SNHLY and CDR2 FYNNEI. The CDR3 is 11 residues long. With 7 bases removed from V and 5 bases from J, the gap between germline ends came to 6 bases. The CDR3 DNA is TGTGCCAGCAAAAACGACAATGAGCAGTTCTTC. It specifies CASKNDNEQFF.

The CDR3 region is CSVADSTPGQPQHF. Here the CDR3 DNA reads TGCAGCGTTGCGGACAGCACCCCGGGGCAGCCCCAGCATTTT. The gene calls are TRBV29-1 and TRBJ1-5; D perhaps matches TRBD1 (6 bases). The CDR3 is 14 amino acids. V was cut by 4 bases and J by 7 bases, with 17 bases left in between. CDR1 is SQVTM and CDR2 is ANQGSEA in the germline V gene.

The chain recombines TRBV29-1 with TRBJ1-5; a weak D match, TRBD1 (6 bases). V gave up 6 bases and J gave up 1 base, with 31 bases separating them. Per the germline V gene, CDR1 is SQVTM and CDR2 is ANQGSEA. This CDR3 is built from 20 residues. CDR3 nucleotides: TGCAGCGTATTCAGACAGGTGGGGAATGTCCATCTCTCCAGCAATCAGCCCCAGCATTTT. Its translation: CSVFRQVGNVHLSSNQPQHF.

In its sample, this clonotype was seen once. The chain joins TRBV3-1 to TRBJ2-7; TRBD2 is a possible D gene (5 bases). V lost 0 bases and J 3 bases, leaving 12 bases between the germline ends. The CDR3 totals 15 residues. Germline assignment: CDR1 LGHDT and CDR2 YNNKEL (reference sequence). CDR3 amino acids: CASSQEGSSSYEQYF. DNA for the CDR3: TGTGCCAGCAGCCAAGAGGGATCTAGCAGCTACGAGCAGTACTTC.

The genes are TRBV19 and TRBJ2-1, with a possible D match to TRBD1 (6 bases). From germline, CDR1 is LNHDA and CDR2 SQIVND (reference sequence). The CDR3 runs 17 residues. Trimming pared 4 bases from V and 3 bases from J, leaving 19 bases between. This chain's CDR3 is CASSTPLTGNGYNEQFF. CDR3 DNA sequence: TGTGCCAGTAGTACCCCCCTTACAGGGAACGGCTACAATGAGCAGTTCTTC.

A note on this clonotype: The junction differs from germline at one of its ends, possibly a read error. The CDR3 reads CASRHSDRGYTDTQYF. Here the CDR3 DNA reads TGCGCCAGCCGCCATTCGGACAGGGGATACACAGATACGCAGTATTTT. The J gene is TRBJ2-3, the V gene TRBV4-1; 9 nucleotides line up with TRBD1. The CDR3 is 16 amino acids. In germline, CDR1 is MGHRA, CDR2 YSYEKL.

This sequence joins TRBV12-5 and TRBJ1-1; 7 nucleotides agree with TRBD1. CDR3 length: 14 residues. Germline values: CDR1 LGHNT, CDR2 FRNRAP. V lost 7 bases, J lost 6 bases, and 11 bases stayed unmatched. The CDR3 nucleotides are TGTGCTAGTGCCAGACAGGGTATTCGAGCTGAAGCTTTCTTT. Translation gives CASARQGIRAEAFF.

CDR3 sequence: CASSSDGPGGYTF. The CDR3 DNA follows: TGTGCCAGCAGCTCGGACGGCCCTGGTGGCTACACCTTC. J is TRBJ1-2 and V is TRBV2; D unclear. The CDR3 extends over 13 amino acids. The V end was cut by 6 bases, the J end by 7 bases, with 15 bases between. Germline V CDR1 and CDR2: SNHLY, FYNNEI.

This chain's CDR3 is CASSSSGRAVEQFF. Written as DNA, the CDR3 is TGTGCCAGCAGCTCTAGCGGGAGGGCTGTTGAGCAGTTCTTC. V usage is TRBV13 and J usage is TRBJ2-1; TRBD2 matches 12 bases. Germline lookup yields CDR1 PRHDT and CDR2 FYEKMQ (reference sequence). J gave up 9 bases and V 4 bases, and 4 bases lay outside the gene matches. The CDR3 is 14 residues long.

The J gene is TRBJ2-7, the V gene TRBV4-2, with D unclear. This CDR3 is 16 amino acids long. The V gene lost 1 base and the J gene lost 4 bases, with 17 bases spanning the gap. Germline assignment: CDR1 LGHNA and CDR2 YNFKEQ. CDR3 residues: CASSQGRSADPYEQYF. In DNA form, the CDR3 reads TGTGCCAGCAGCCAAGGCCGATCCGCGGACCCTTACGAGCAGTACTTC.

The CDR3 DNA reads TGCAGTGCTAGAGCCCTAGGGGTTGGTCAGCCCCAGCATTTT. Amino acid sequence: CSARALGVGQPQHF. This sequence joins TRBV20-1 and TRBJ1-5; D might be TRBD1 (5 bases). CDR1 is DFQATT and CDR2 is SNEGSKA in the germline V gene (reference sequence). CDR3 length equals 14 residues. V lost 1 base, J lost 6 bases, and 13 bases lay in between.

The chain uses TRBV10-3 and TRBJ2-7, with D perhaps TRBD2 (6 bases). Germline CDR1 reads ENHRY; CDR2 reads SYGVKD. V was cut by 9 bases and J by 3 bases, with 15 bases left in between. The CDR3 sequence is 13 residues long. CDR3 residues: CAIGGQALYEQYF. In nucleotides, the CDR3 is TGTGCCATAGGAGGGCAGGCTCTCTACGAGCAGTACTTC.

The V call is TRBV5-1, the J call TRBJ2-5, with no clear D. The germline V and J ends were trimmed by 3 bases and 5 bases, with 8 bases remaining between them. The CDR3 covers 12 residues. The V gene's germline CDR1 is SGHRS and CDR2 YFSETQ. CDR3 sequence (DNA): TGCGCCAGCAGCTACGGACGGGAGACCCAGTACTTC. Amino acid sequence: CASSYGRETQYF.

V gene TRBV28 combines with J gene TRBJ1-5; D gene uncertain. The CDR3 extends over 16 amino acids. The V end was cut by 1 base, the J end by 2 bases, with 12 bases between. Germline V gives CDR1 MDHEN, CDR2 SYDVKM. The CDR3 DNA sequence: TGTGCCAGCAGTTTATTGCCTCGGGGAGGCAATCAGCCCCAGCATTTT. Amino acid sequence: CASSLLPRGGNQPQHF. The full variable domain, with the rest looked up from reference TRBV28 and TRBJ1-5, is DVKVTQSSRYLVKRTGEKVFLECVQDMDHENMFWYRQDPGLGLRLIYFSYDVKMKEKGDIPEGYSVSREKKERFSLILESASTNQTSMYLCASSLLPRGGNQPQHFGDGTRLSIL.

The V call is TRBV24-1, the J call TRBJ2-2, with a tentative D call TRBD1 (6 bases). The germline gives CDR1 KGHDR, CDR2 SFDVKD. This CDR3 is 13 amino acids long. V was pared by 4 bases and J by 7 bases, with 9 bases between. For the CDR3, the DNA is TGTGCCACCAGTGACTCAGGGGTCGGGGAGCTGTTTTTT. Protein sequence: CATSDSGVGELFF.

The chain is built from TRBV5-1 and TRBJ1-2; a possible D gene is TRBD1 (5 bases). Looked up from germline, CDR1 is SGHRS and CDR2 is YFSETQ. Deletions cut 0 bases from V and 8 bases from J, with 17 bases between. CDR3 length equals 15 residues. The CDR3 region has the DNA TGCGCCAGCAGCTTGGTGGGGGTAACCCACCTGGGCTACACCTTC. Amino acid sequence: CASSLVGVTHLGYTF.